Below, 31 T cell receptor beta chains from the same sample are listed, as sequenced in a study of blood T cell repertoires in COVID-19. Assay used: immunoSEQ multiplex PCR; TCRdb lists only in-frame clones, some missing. Found here are approximately 180,000 clones, nearly 90% of them singletons; the top ten hold 20% to 25%. Sequenced input: peripheral blood. The receptor source for this set is a man in his sixties with active or convalescent COVID-19.

This rearrangement joins TRBV6-2 or TRBV6-3 to TRBJ2-2; 7 nucleotides match TRBD1. V lost 6 bases, J lost 0 bases, and 7 bases stayed unmatched. Germline V lookup: CDR1 MNHEY, CDR2 SVGEGT. The length of the CDR3 is 16 residues. The CDR3 loop is CASSQQGIANTGELFF. The CDR3 DNA reads as TGTGCCAGCAGCCAACAGGGGATCGCGAACACCGGGGAGCTGTTTTTT.

The chain recombines TRBV15 with TRBJ1-3, with TRBD1 matching 7 bases. Germline CDR1 is LNHNV and CDR2 is YYDKDF (reference sequence). V was clipped by 1 base and J by 4 bases; unmatched bases: 4. The CDR3 has 15 amino acids. The DNA for the CDR3 is TGTGCCACCAGCAGAGCCCCGGGACAGGGAAACACCATATATTTT. Encoded protein: CATSRAPGQGNTIYF.

The chain uses TRBV11-1 and TRBJ2-3; 9 positions match TRBD2. CDR1 is SGHAT and CDR2 is FQDESV in the germline V gene (reference sequence). The CDR3 is 15 residues long. V lost 5 bases to trimming and J lost 0 bases; unmatched junction nucleotides: 3. CDR3 region: CASSPSGVSTDTQYF. The CDR3 bases are TGTGCCAGCAGCCCTAGCGGGGTTAGCACAGATACGCAGTATTTT.

CDR3 region: CASSLFRGQYF. The CDR3 nucleotides are TGTGCCAGCAGCTTATTTCGGGGGCAGTACTTC. The chain is built from TRBV7-9 and TRBJ2-7; the D gene is possibly TRBD2 (5 bases). Germline-derived CDR1 and CDR2 are SEHNR and FQNEAQ (reference sequence). The CDR3 runs 11 residues. Between the trimmed V and J ends, which lost 2 bases and 9 bases, there was a span of 8 bases.

The CDR3 spells CASSPPGVRNQPQHF. The CDR3 nucleotides are TGTGCCAGCAGTCCTCCCGGGGTACGCAATCAGCCCCAGCATTTT. V usage is TRBV7-3 and J usage is TRBJ1-5; D unclear. V was clipped by 6 bases and J by 2 bases, with 14 bases between them. The CDR3 loop spans 15 amino acids. Germline V gives CDR1 SGHTA, CDR2 FQGTGA.

The chain links TRBV14 to TRBJ1-1, with no clear D. The CDR3 is 13 amino acids. Germline CDR1 is SGHDN and CDR2 is FVKESK. V gave up 4 bases and J gave up 5 bases, with 11 bases separating them. CDR3 protein: CASSLRGRTEAFF. The CDR3 DNA reads TGTGCCAGCAGCCTTCGAGGGAGGACTGAAGCTTTCTTT.

V gene TRBV7-3 combines with J gene TRBJ2-3, with 8 bases identical to TRBD2. Trimming cost V 5 bases and J 3 bases; bases outside gene matches: 10. The CDR3 runs to 16 residues. The germline CDR1 and CDR2 sequences are SGHTA and FQGTGA. CDR3 loop: CASSAISGGGTDTQYF. CDR3 bases: TGTGCCAGCAGCGCCATTTCGGGCGGGGGGACAGATACGCAGTATTTT.

In its sample, this clone was seen a few times. V and J are TRBV5-6 and TRBJ1-3; D is unclear. The V gene's germline CDR1 is SGHDT and CDR2 YYEEEE. V lost 4 bases and J lost 2, with 13 bases in between. The CDR3 loop spans 15 amino acids. The chain's CDR3 is CASSPRLRTGNTIYF. DNA for the CDR3: TGTGCCAGCAGCCCACGACTAAGAACTGGAAACACCATATATTTT.

The V and J genes are TRBV19 and TRBJ1-5; 7 positions agree with TRBD1. From germline, CDR1 is LNHDA and CDR2 SQIVND (reference sequence). The CDR3 extends over 15 amino acids. Trimming cost V 5 bases and J 2 bases; bases outside gene matches: 6. Written as DNA, the CDR3 is TGTGCCAGTAGTGCCAGGGGGTCAGGCAATCAGCCCCAGCATTTT. Residues: CASSARGSGNQPQHF.

This clone was detected only once. The chain is built from TRBV7-8 and TRBJ2-3; D is uncertain. CDR3 length: 13 residues. Germline lookup yields CDR1 SGHVS and CDR2 FQNEAQ. V shed 3 bases and J shed 1 base, with 5 bases lying between them. CDR3 DNA: TGTGCCAGCAGCTTCGTTCGCACAGATACGCAGTATTTT. Translated: CASSFVRTDTQYF.

The chain is built from TRBV7-9 and TRBJ1-2; TRBD1 matches 8 bases. Trimming removed 1 base from V and 4 bases from J; junction bases left unmatched: 5. Germline values: CDR1 SEHNR, CDR2 FQNEAQ (reference sequence). There are 15 residues in the CDR3. Written as DNA, the CDR3 is TGTGCCAGCAGCTTAGTCTCCGGACAGGGCTATGGCTACACCTTC. It codes for CASSLVSGQGYGYTF.

The table lists this clone with many counts. The CDR3 sequence: CSASRPGLSGGSEAFF. The CDR3 DNA sequence: TGCAGTGCTAGTCGGCCCGGACTTTCAGGGGGGTCCGAAGCTTTCTTT. V is TRBV20-1 and J is TRBJ1-1; 7 positions match TRBD1. V was pared by 3 bases and J by 8 bases, with 18 bases of the junction left unmatched. The CDR3 sequence is 16 residues long. CDR1 is DFQATT and CDR2 is SNEGSKA in the germline V gene (reference sequence).

The chain recombines TRBV7-2 with TRBJ2-7, with a tentative D call TRBD1 (5 bases). CDR1 is SGHTA and CDR2 is FQGNSA in the germline V gene. Deletions cut 2 bases from V and 4 bases from J, with 18 bases between. The CDR3 runs to 16 residues. CDR3 DNA: TGTGCCAGCAGCTTAAAAGGGGCGCTGGGCCCTTACGAGCAGTACTTC. Translated, it gives CASSLKGALGPYEQYF.

J is TRBJ2-6 and V is TRBV6-6; 7 bases match TRBD1. CDR3 length equals 15 residues. V dropped 3 bases and J dropped 2; count of bases not matched to a gene: 1. Germline V gives CDR1 MNHNY, CDR2 SVGAGI (reference sequence). As DNA, the CDR3 is TGTGCCAGCAGTTATACAGGGGCTGGGGCCAACGTCCTGACTTTC. Amino acid sequence: CASSYTGAGANVLTF.

The rearrangement links TRBV2 to TRBJ1-2; the D is unclear. This CDR3 has 13 residues. Looked up from germline, CDR1 is SNHLY and CDR2 is FYNNEI. Trimming took off 8 bases at V and 7 bases at J, with 17 bases between the two ends. DNA for the CDR3: TGTGCCAGCCGTCAGAGGTTTGCCAGTGGCTACACCTTC. It is translated as CASRQRFASGYTF. The complete variable domain, with remaining parts taken from reference TRBV2 and TRBJ1-2, reads EPEVTQTPSHQVTQMGQEVILRCVPISNHLYFYWYRQILGQKVEFLVSFYNNEISEKSEIFDDQFSVERPDGSNFTLKIRSTKLEDSAMYFCASRQRFASGYTFGSGTRLTVV.

This chain connects TRBV6-4 to TRBJ1-2; possible D gene TRBD1, 6 bases. The CDR3 extends over 14 amino acids. The germline CDR1 and CDR2 sequences are MRHNA and SNTAGT. With 0 bases removed from V and 4 bases from J, the gap between germline ends came to 9 bases. CDR3 DNA sequence: TGTGCCAGCAGTGACTCGGCAGGGGTCTATGGCTACACCTTC. Residues: CASSDSAGVYGYTF.

This chain connects TRBV2 to TRBJ1-4, with TRBD1 matching 8 bases. Germline values: CDR1 SNHLY, CDR2 FYNNEI. The CDR3 sequence is 15 residues long. V was pared by 7 bases and J by 3 bases, with 7 bases of the junction left unmatched. As DNA, the CDR3 is TGTGCCAGCAAACCACAGGGGGTAGCTAATGAAAAACTGTTTTTT. Protein: CASKPQGVANEKLFF.

The V gene is TRBV5-4, the J gene TRBJ1-1, with a possible D match to TRBD1 (5 bases). CDR3 length: 14 amino acids. The V gene lost 0 bases and the J gene lost 5 bases, with 11 bases spanning the gap. Per germline, CDR1 SGHNT and CDR2 YYREEE (reference sequence). The CDR3 spells CASSLGAGKTEAFF. CDR3 sequence (DNA): TGTGCCAGCAGCTTGGGGGCAGGGAAGACTGAAGCTTTCTTT.

This clone was counted between two and nine times. For the CDR3, the DNA is TGTGCCAGCAGTGGACAGGGCGGTGGCTATGGCTACACCTTC. It translates to CASSGQGGGYGYTF. V usage is TRBV2 and J usage is TRBJ1-2, with 7 positions matching TRBD1. CDR1 is SNHLY, CDR2 FYNNEI, per germline. The CDR3 has 14 residues. Germline trimming cut 4 bases from V and 4 bases from J; bases unmatched to any gene: 6.

The chain couples TRBV6-1 to TRBJ1-6; 9 bases are a match to TRBD1. This CDR3 region has 15 residues. The germline V gene has CDR1 MNHNS and CDR2 SASEGT. V lost 7 bases, J lost 9 bases, and 10 bases stayed unmatched. CDR3 protein: CASIPGQGGGSPLHF. CDR3 nucleotides: TGTGCCAGCATCCCGGGACAGGGAGGTGGTTCACCCCTCCACTTT.

This rearrangement joins TRBV18 to TRBJ2-3; no definite D call. The CDR3 length is 14 residues. V lost 4 bases, J lost 2 bases, and 10 bases lay in between. Germline CDR1 is KGHSH and CDR2 is LQKENI. CDR3 nucleotide sequence: TGTGCCAGCTCACTGTCCGACATCACAGATACGCAGTATTTT. Amino acids: CASSLSDITDTQYF.

This clone was seen only once. J is TRBJ2-5 and V is TRBV21-1; TRBD1 is taken as the D call from the table, unchecked against the DNA. TRBV21-1 is deemed a pseudogene. CDR3 length: 17 residues. The CDR3 here is CASSKTSQGQGGETQYF. The CDR3 bases are TGTGCCAGCAGCAAGACCTCCCAGGGACAGGGGGGAGAGACCCAGTACTTC.

J is TRBJ1-2 and V is TRBV5-3; D may be TRBD1 (6 bases). TRBV5-3 carries the ORF label, with uncertain function. CDR3 length equals 13 residues. V dropped 4 bases and J dropped 7 bases, with 14 bases sitting between them. The CDR3: CARSPVGAGGYTF. The CDR3 DNA sequence: TGTGCCAGAAGCCCGGTGGGGGCAGGTGGCTACACCTTC.

The chain is built from TRBV29-1 and TRBJ1-3; D uncertain. Germline CDR1 reads SQVTM; CDR2 reads ANQGSEA. This CDR3 is 14 amino acids long. Trimming removed 4 bases at V and 0 bases at J, with 10 bases between. The CDR3 loop reads CSVGEYNSGNTIYF. The CDR3 nucleotides read TGCAGCGTTGGGGAGTATAACTCTGGAAACACCATATATTTT.

The chain joins TRBV5-1 to TRBJ2-1; 7 bases fit TRBD1. The trim removed 3 bases at V and 6 bases at J, leaving 9 bases unmatched. The CDR3 has 15 residues. Germline CDR1 is SGHRS and CDR2 is YFSETQ. The CDR3: CASSSGTASGNEQFF. The CDR3 DNA sequence: TGCGCCAGCAGCTCGGGGACAGCCTCAGGCAATGAGCAGTTCTTC.

V gene TRBV10-1 combines with J gene TRBJ2-1; 9 nucleotides agree with TRBD1. CDR1 and CDR2 (germline): WNHNN, SYGVQD (reference sequence). This CDR3 is built from 14 residues. V lost 4 bases to trimming and J lost 4 bases; unmatched junction nucleotides: 2. In nucleotides, the CDR3 is TGCGCCAGCAGTGCCGGGACAGGGTACAATGAGCAGTTCTTC. Amino acid sequence: CASSAGTGYNEQFF.

This clone came up once. The chain uses TRBV4-1 and TRBJ2-5; D is possibly TRBD2 (6 bases). The CDR3 runs to 14 residues. Trimming took 2 bases from V and 2 from J, leaving 9 bases between them. Germline V CDR1 and CDR2: MGHRA, YSYEKL. In DNA, the CDR3 is TGCGCCAGCAGCCAAACCGGGGGTCAAGAGACCCAGTACTTC. It encodes CASSQTGGQETQYF.

V gene TRBV2 combines with J gene TRBJ1-1; D remains unclear. Per germline, CDR1 SNHLY and CDR2 FYNNEI. The CDR3 extends over 14 amino acids. V lost 10 bases to trimming and J lost 1 base, with 16 bases between them. The CDR3 region is CATTPFGQNTEAFF. The CDR3 nucleotides read TGTGCCACCACTCCCTTTGGGCAGAACACTGAAGCTTTCTTT.

This rearrangement joins TRBV7-9 to TRBJ1-4, with D possibly being TRBD1 (5 bases). The CDR3 totals 15 residues. In germline, CDR1 is SEHNR, CDR2 FQNEAQ (reference sequence). The V end lost 5 bases, the J end lost 8 bases, and 18 bases lay between the germline ends. Here the CDR3 DNA reads TGTGCCAGCAGCCCTTTGGTCAGGGTGGGAGAAAAACTGTTTTTT. The encoded protein is CASSPLVRVGEKLFF.

The V and J genes are TRBV14 and TRBJ1-2; 7 positions match TRBD1. The CDR3 runs 18 residues. CDR1 and CDR2 from the germline V gene are SGHDN and FVKESK. After removal of 4 bases from V and 8 bases from J, the junction contained 22 bases not matched to a gene. The CDR3 nucleotides are TGTGCCAGCAGCCGAGGGTGGTTAGTGACAGGGACCCAAGGCGGCTACACCTTC. This encodes CASSRGWLVTGTQGGYTF.

V and J are TRBV18 and TRBJ2-1, with 8 bases fitting TRBD1. CDR3 length: 15 amino acids. V dropped 6 bases and J dropped 8; count of bases not matched to a gene: 12. CDR1 is KGHSH, CDR2 LQKENI, per germline. In nucleotides, the CDR3 is TGTGCCAGCTCCCTCCGCCCTCTACAGGGGGATGAGCAGTTCTTC. As protein: CASSLRPLQGDEQFF.